The rows below give T cell receptor beta chains drawn from one sample of a study of OX40 agonist ivuxolimab in advanced cancers. Profiled with immunoSEQ multiplex PCR; TCRdb holds only in-frame clones, not every one. The sample records approximately 71,000 clones, 84% being singletons. Specimen: CD4+ or CD8+ T cells sorted from blood, collected in a trial of the OX40 agonist ivuxolimab. The receptors here all came from an adult with an advanced solid tumor such as melanoma, head and neck, liver or kidney cancer. Both conserved end residues are part of each CDR3. The D gene is left open where the match is weak. Expanded clones are given a class, and other clones once, few, many or no size at all.

>NA|TRBV10-3|TRBJ2-3|NA
CAISPYHSTDTQYF
TGTGCCATCAGCCCCTACCATAGCACAGATACGCAGTATTTT
>NA|TRBV7-8|TRBJ2-5|TRBD1
CASSVGQGEETQYF
TGTGCCAGCAGCGTTGGACAGGGGGAAGAGACCCAGTACTTC
>NA|TRBV19|TRBJ1-2|NA
CASSMELGRTTNYGYTF
TGTGCCAGTAGTATGGAGTTAGGACGGACTACTAACTATGGCTACACCTTC
>NA|TRBV19|TRBJ2-1|TRBD1
CASSIGTGVTYNEQFF
TGTGCCAGTAGTATAGGGACAGGGGTTACCTACAATGAGCAGTTCTTC
>NA|TRBV28|TRBJ2-7|NA
CASTGRIGYEQYF
TGTGCCAGCACGGGGCGGATCGGGTACGAGCAGTACTTC
>NA|TRBV5-5|TRBJ2-1|TRBD2
CASSLDGGRDNEQFF
TGTGCCAGCAGCTTGGATGGCGGGAGAGACAATGAGCAGTTCTTC
>NA|TRBV4-1|TRBJ2-4|NA
CASSQDAYLGAKNIQYF
TGCGCCAGCAGCCAAGATGCTTATTTAGGGGCCAAAAACATTCAGTACTTC
>NA|TRBV6-6|TRBJ2-7|TRBD1
CASSPGQGRYEQYF
TGTGCCAGCAGCCCGGGACAGGGTCGCTACGAGCAGTACTTC
>once|TRBV11-3|TRBJ2-2|NA
CASSPRQNTGELFF
TGTGCCAGCAGCCCCCGACAGAACACCGGGGAGCTGTTTTTT
>NA|TRBV19|TRBJ2-2|TRBD1
CASSMYRGTGELFF
TGTGCCAGTAGTATGTACAGGGGTACTGGGGAGCTGTTTTTT
>NA|TRBV19|TRBJ2-1|TRBD1
CASSSGQVNEQFF
TGTGCCAGTAGTTCAGGACAGGTGAATGAGCAGTTCTTC
>NA|TRBV21-1|TRBJ2-7|NA
CASSMHSVKQYF
TGTGCCAGCAGCATGCACAGCGTTAAGCAGTACTTC
>once|TRBV7-9|TRBJ2-3|TRBD2
CASSPSGGRTDTQYF
TGTGCCAGCAGCCCTAGCGGGGGGCGCACAGATACGCAGTATTTT
>NA|TRBV5-1|TRBJ2-1|NA
CASSLGDIYGGEQFF
TGCGCCAGCAGCTTGGGGGACATTTATGGAGGTGAGCAGTTCTTC
>NA|TRBV5-4|TRBJ1-3|NA
CASSKDPGSGNTIYF
TGTGCCAGCAGCAAAGACCCAGGCTCTGGAAACACCATATATTTT
>few|TRBV28|TRBJ1-5|NA
CATIVASQPQHF
TGTGCCACCATCGTAGCTAGTCAGCCCCAGCATTTT
>NA|TRBV28|TRBJ1-5|NA
CASRHQLGQWRNQPQHF
TGTGCCAGCAGGCATCAATTAGGACAGTGGAGGAATCAGCCCCAGCATTTT
>once|TRBV25-1|TRBJ2-1|NA
CASRRTGDFAYNEQFF
TGTGCCAGTAGGAGAACGGGAGACTTTGCCTACAATGAGCAGTTCTTC
>NA|TRBV30|TRBJ1-5|NA
CAWSEDSNQPQHF
TGTGCCTGGAGTGAGGATAGCAATCAGCCCCAGCATTTT
>NA|TRBV16|TRBJ2-3|NA
CASSHSAAGTDTQYF
TGTGCCAGCAGCCATTCGGCGGCGGGAACTGATACGCAGTATTTT
>NA|TRBV6-1|TRBJ1-1|NA
CASSEDTQGDTEAFF
TGTGCCAGCAGTGAAGACACCCAAGGGGACACTGAAGCTTTCTTT
>NA|TRBV28|TRBJ2-7|NA
CASSSPAGFYEQYF
TGTGCCAGCAGTTCCCCTGCGGGGTTCTACGAGCAGTACTTC
>NA|TRBV6-1|TRBJ2-3|NA
CASSEIGGSRTDTQYF
TGTGCCAGCAGTGAAATTGGGGGCAGTCGCACAGATACGCAGTATTTT
>once|TRBV27|TRBJ1-4|TRBD1
CASSFRAPGGEKLFF
TGTGCCAGCAGTTTTCGAGCTCCAGGGGGTGAAAAACTGTTTTTT
>NA|TRBV7-9|TRBJ2-3|NA
CASSLGGASGTDTQYF
TGTGCCAGCAGCTTAGGCGGGGCGTCGGGCACAGATACGCAGTATTTT
>few|TRBV14|TRBJ2-4|NA
CASSQDTRNIQYF
TGTGCCAGCAGCCAAGACACCCGCAATATTCAGTACTTC
>NA|TRBV28|TRBJ2-2|NA
CASSPSLSGELFF
TGTGCCAGCAGTCCTAGTTTGTCCGGGGAGCTGTTTTTT
>NA|TRBV5-6|TRBJ1-1|TRBD1
CASSGRTGRREAFF
TGTGCCAGCAGCGGGAGGACAGGGCGGCGAGAAGCTTTCTTT
>few|TRBV2|TRBJ1-2|TRBD1
CASGGQTNYGYTF
TGTGCCAGCGGGGGACAGACTAACTATGGCTACACCTTC
>NA|TRBV7-2|TRBJ2-2|NA
CASSLGRFDTGELFF
TGTGCCAGCAGCTTAGGAAGATTTGACACCGGGGAGCTGTTTTTT
>few|TRBV7-6|TRBJ1-5|NA
CASSPVGLNQPQHF
TGTGCCAGCAGCCCGGTGGGCCTCAATCAGCCCCAGCATTTT
>NA|TRBV28|TRBJ1-2|NA
CASGTVAGAAIGYTF
TGTGCCAGCGGAACAGTGGCCGGGGCAGCTATAGGCTACACCTTC